A selection of T cell receptor beta chains follows, all from one sample in a study of control samples from healthy donors and cancer patients. Here immunoSEQ multiplex PCR was the method, and the copy in TCRdb shows in-frame clones only, minus some. The sample lists some 79,000 clones; over 85% were seen once. The sequenced sample was PBMCs. The receptors come from a woman in her thirties or forties with lung cancer. Both conserved end residues are part of each CDR3. A D gene is named only where the DNA matches it firmly. A clone size is listed for some rows: how often the clone was seen (once, few, many), or a class if it is expanded.

clone size: .
D gene: TRBD1
V gene: TRBV2
J gene: TRBJ2-1
CDR3 protein: CASSGDRGTYNEQFF
CDR3 DNA: TGTGCCAGCAGTGGGGACAGGGGAACCTACAATGAGCAGTTCTTC

clone size: .
D gene: TRBD1
V gene: TRBV5-1
J gene: TRBJ2-1
CDR3 protein: CASSPGQNNEQFF
CDR3 DNA: TGCGCCAGCAGCCCGGGACAGAACAATGAGCAGTTCTTC

clone size: .
D gene: .
V gene: TRBV11-3
J gene: TRBJ2-7
CDR3 protein: CASSRDDYEQYF
CDR3 DNA: TGTGCCAGCAGCCGAGATGACTACGAGCAGTACTTC

clone size: .
D gene: .
V gene: TRBV11-1
J gene: TRBJ1-1
CDR3 protein: CASSFRPTEAFF
CDR3 DNA: TGTGCCAGCAGCTTTAGACCCACTGAAGCTTTCTTT

clone size: .
D gene: .
V gene: TRBV9
J gene: TRBJ1-3
CDR3 protein: CASSLGAGNTIYF
CDR3 DNA: TGTGCCAGCAGCCTTGGTGCTGGAAACACCATATATTTT

clone size: once
D gene: .
V gene: TRBV7-9
J gene: TRBJ1-1
CDR3 protein: CASRPGALNTEAFF
CDR3 DNA: TGTGCCAGCAGACCAGGGGCACTGAACACTGAAGCTTTCTTT

clone size: .
D gene: .
V gene: TRBV6-5
J gene: TRBJ1-5
CDR3 protein: CASEFGSDQPQHF
CDR3 DNA: TGTGCCAGTGAGTTTGGCAGCGATCAGCCCCAGCATTTT

clone size: .
D gene: .
V gene: TRBV7-8
J gene: TRBJ1-3
CDR3 protein: CASSTSGRTAGNTIYF
CDR3 DNA: TGTGCCAGCAGCACCTCGGGGAGGACGGCTGGAAACACCATATATTTT

clone size: .
D gene: TRBD1
V gene: TRBV15
J gene: TRBJ2-7
CDR3 protein: CATSRDGRGQDGSYEQYF
CDR3 DNA: TGTGCCACCAGCAGAGATGGAAGGGGGCAGGATGGATCCTACGAGCAGTACTTC

clone size: once
D gene: .
V gene: TRBV7-3
J gene: TRBJ1-1
CDR3 protein: CASSPTGKVTEAFF
CDR3 DNA: TGTGCCAGCAGTCCGACGGGGAAGGTCACTGAAGCTTTCTTT

clone size: once
D gene: .
V gene: TRBV15
J gene: TRBJ1-1
CDR3 protein: CATSSRRNTEAFF
CDR3 DNA: TGTGCCACCAGCAGTCGGAGGAACACTGAAGCTTTCTTT

clone size: .
D gene: .
V gene: TRBV9
J gene: TRBJ1-5
CDR3 protein: CASSPTGSGYSNQPQHF
CDR3 DNA: TGTGCCAGCAGCCCCACGGGTAGCGGCTATAGCAATCAGCCCCAGCATTTT

clone size: .
D gene: TRBD1
V gene: TRBV28
J gene: TRBJ2-7
CDR3 protein: CASSLPGQYYEQYF
CDR3 DNA: TGTGCCAGCAGTTTACCGGGACAGTACTACGAGCAGTACTTC

clone size: .
D gene: .
V gene: TRBV7-9
J gene: TRBJ2-1
CDR3 protein: CASSHVRNEQFF
CDR3 DNA: TGTGCCAGCAGCCATGTACGAAATGAGCAGTTCTTC

clone size: .
D gene: .
V gene: TRBV3-1/TRBV3-2
J gene: TRBJ1-2
CDR3 protein: CASSQFPGHGYTF
CDR3 DNA: TGTGCCAGCAGCCAGTTTCCAGGACATGGCTACACCTTC

clone size: .
D gene: TRBD1
V gene: TRBV4-1
J gene: TRBJ1-4
CDR3 protein: CASSQLLGGQLATNEKLFF
CDR3 DNA: TGCGCCAGCAGCCAACTCCTAGGGGGACAGCTTGCAACTAATGAAAAACTGTTTTTT

clone size: .
D gene: .
V gene: TRBV29-1
J gene: TRBJ1-5
CDR3 protein: CSPSRAPGGVPQHF
CDR3 DNA: TGCAGCCCCTCGAGGGCCCCGGGGGGAGTTCCCCAGCATTTT